These 14 T cell receptor beta chains came from one sample sequenced in a study of blood T cell repertoires in COVID-19. Measured with immunoSEQ multiplex PCR; TCRdb has only the in-frame clones, and not every one. Among about 350,000 clones, almost 90% were seen once, and the ten largest hold approximately 1%. Sequencing used PBMCs or T cells enriched from blood (not recorded which). These receptors originate from a woman in her 30s who had been exposed to COVID-19.

This chain joins TRBV12-3 or TRBV12-4 and TRBJ1-1, with a tentative D call TRBD1 (6 bases). V lost 5 bases and J lost 3, with 10 bases in between. CDR3 length: 13 amino acids. Here the CDR3 reads CASSQGQHTEAFF. The CDR3 DNA follows: TGTGCCAGCAGTCAAGGACAGCACACTGAAGCTTTCTTT.

This rearrangement joins TRBV5-8 to TRBJ2-3, with D maybe TRBD2 (6 bases). V lost 2 bases, J lost 0 bases, and 19 bases lay in between. The CDR3 runs 18 residues. Germline loops: CDR1 SGHTS, CDR2 YDEGEE. CDR3 loop: CASSFPLDGRGSTDTQYF. CDR3 DNA sequence: TGTGCCAGCAGCTTCCCATTAGATGGGCGGGGAAGCACAGATACGCAGTATTTT.

This clone has just one count. The CDR3 nucleotides are TGTGCCAGCAGCTCCAATGAAAAACTGTTTTTT. Its translation: CASSSNEKLFF. The rearrangement uses TRBV28 and TRBJ1-4, with D unresolved. There are 11 residues in the CDR3. CDR1 and CDR2 from the germline V gene are MDHEN and SYDVKM. Trimming removed 6 bases from V and 5 bases from J, with 4 bases in between.

Concerning this clone: The sample carries other DNA sequences with the same CDR3. The chain uses TRBV9 and TRBJ1-2; no reliable D call. Germline CDR1 reads SGDLS; CDR2 reads YYNGEE. V was trimmed by 0 bases and J by 4 bases, leaving 4 bases between them. This CDR3 region has 12 residues. The CDR3 here is CASSVDSYGYTF. CDR3 DNA: TGTGCCAGCAGCGTAGACAGCTATGGCTACACCTTC.

V is TRBV24-1 and J is TRBJ1-2; D not certain. V lost 3 bases to trimming and J lost 4 bases, with 14 bases between them. This CDR3 is built from 15 residues. Germline V lookup: CDR1 KGHDR, CDR2 SFDVKD. The CDR3 sequence: CATSDPQTSAYGYTF. CDR3 DNA: TGTGCCACCAGTGATCCACAGACATCTGCCTATGGCTACACCTTC.

The chain employs TRBV27 and TRBJ1-5; D might be TRBD1 (5 bases). V was cut by 2 bases and J by 0 bases, with 8 bases left in between. CDR1 is MNHEY, CDR2 SMNVEV, per germline (reference sequence). The CDR3 runs 15 residues. CDR3 loop: CASSLVRGSNQPQHF. The CDR3, as DNA: TGTGCCAGCAGTTTAGTAAGGGGTAGCAATCAGCCCCAGCATTTT.

The chain combines TRBV27 with TRBJ2-7; 7 bases map to TRBD2. CDR1 is MNHEY and CDR2 is SMNVEV in the germline V gene (reference sequence). V lost 5 bases and J lost 6; bases outside the gene matches: 16. The CDR3 consists of 16 residues. In DNA form, the CDR3 reads TGTGCCAGCAGTGACTACTCTAGCGGCCGAACCTCCGAGCAGTACTTC. Translating gives CASSDYSSGRTSEQYF.

As regards this clone: The DNA is omitted, as the CDR3 cannot be located on it reliably, and the CDR3 follows TCRdb's listing. This chain connects TRBV27 to TRBJ2-5; the table's D call of TRBD2 was not tested on the DNA. CDR1 is MNHEY and CDR2 is SMNVEV in the germline V gene (reference sequence). The CDR3 has 14 amino acids, counting both end residues. This CDR3 reads CASSSSDYQETQYF.

The chain is built from TRBV7-2 and TRBJ2-1, with 9 positions matching TRBD2. V dropped 3 bases and J dropped 10; count of bases not matched to a gene: 10. This CDR3 has 15 amino acids. Germline V lookup: CDR1 SGHTA, CDR2 FQGNSA. The CDR3, as DNA: TGTGCCAGCAGCTTCACATTAGCGGGAGCTGTCGAGCAGTTCTTC. Its protein product is CASSFTLAGAVEQFF. Drawing the rest from reference TRBV7-2 and TRBJ2-1, the complete variable domain is GAGVSQSPSNKVTEKGKDVELRCDPISGHTALYWYRQSLGQGLEFLIYFQGNSAPDKSGLPSDRFSAERTGGSVSTLTIQRTQQEDSAVYLCASSFTLAGAVEQFFGPGTRLTVL.

The rearrangement joins TRBV5-1 to TRBJ1-1; 9 nucleotides align to TRBD1. This CDR3 has 15 residues. Germline V CDR1 and CDR2: SGHRS, YFSETQ. V was pared by 4 bases and J by 3 bases, with 7 bases of the junction left unmatched. The CDR3 region has the DNA TGCGCCAGCAGCGCGTGGACAGGGGTGGACACTGAAGCTTTCTTT. Translating it yields CASSAWTGVDTEAFF.

The J gene is TRBJ1-3, the V gene TRBV6-5; D not resolved. Per the germline V gene, CDR1 is MNHEY and CDR2 is SVGAGI. The CDR3 sequence is 14 residues long. Deletions cut 1 base from V and 1 base from J, with 5 bases between. In DNA form, the CDR3 reads TGTGCCAGCAGTTACTTCGGTTCTGGAAACACCATATATTTT. Translation gives CASSYFGSGNTIYF.

CDR3 protein: CSVVKGTGGMYEQYF. CDR3 coding DNA: TGCAGCGTTGTAAAGGGGACAGGGGGAATGTACGAGCAGTACTTC. The chain recombines TRBV29-1 with TRBJ2-7; 11 nucleotides align to TRBD1. V trimming: 4 bases; J trimming: 4 bases; junction bases outside the gene matches: 9. The germline V gene encodes CDR1 SQVTM and CDR2 ANQGSEA. CDR3 length equals 15 residues.

The V gene is TRBV13, the J gene TRBJ1-1; TRBD1 matches at 7 bases. The CDR3 totals 16 residues. CDR1 and CDR2 (germline): PRHDT, FYEKMQ (reference sequence). With V trimmed by 1 base and J by 3 bases, 8 bases remained unmatched. CDR3 amino acids: CASSLEYRQGDTEAFF. In DNA form, the CDR3 reads TGTGCCAGCAGCTTAGAGTACAGACAGGGAGACACTGAAGCTTTCTTT.

This clone has only one observation. The chain uses TRBV29-1 and TRBJ1-6, with D maybe TRBD1 (6 bases). The V end lost 5 bases, the J end lost 1 base, and 9 bases lay between the germline ends. The germline V gene has CDR1 SQVTM and CDR2 ANQGSEA. The CDR3 loop spans 14 amino acids. The CDR3 nucleotides are TGCAGCGTTTCCACAGGGTCCTATAATTCACCCCTCCACTTT. This translates into CSVSTGSYNSPLHF. Combining the CDR3 with reference TRBV29-1 and TRBJ1-6 gives the whole variable domain SAVISQKPSRDICQRGTSLTIQCQVDSQVTMMFWYRQQPGQSLTLIATANQGSEATYESGFVIDKFPISRPNLTFSTLTVSNMSPEDSSIYLCSVSTGSYNSPLHFGNGTRLTVT.